The subject of this entry is one TCR beta chain. V lost 0 bases and J lost 5, with 13 bases in between. The CDR3 covers 15 residues. Germline CDR1 MNHEY, CDR2 SMNVEV (reference sequence). This sample was taken from a study of blood T cell repertoires in COVID-19. As for the study in general: Samples representing acute and convalescent COVID-19 were sourced from the United States, Italy and Spain. PBMCs, B-cell-depleted T cells, or T cells were the source of the cDNA or gDNA that made up the material.

Study processing details: Researchers report that nucleated cell counts were estimated from reference gene primer amplification. Method: immunoSEQ multiplex PCR; TCRdb's copy keeps in-frame clones and lacks some. Clonal size and the V and J genes are those of that table, whereas D and trimming came from the DNA. The sample has approximately 100,000 clones, roughly 83% seen once. Material for sequencing was peripheral blood. This clonotype was sampled from an elderly woman with active or convalescent COVID-19. The rearrangement joins TRBV27 to TRBJ1-1, with D possibly matching TRBD1 (6 bases). CDR3 sequence: CASSLSDRPRTEAFF. CDR3 DNA: TGTGCCAGCAGTTTATCTGACAGGCCGAGGACTGAAGCTTTCTTT.